This T cell receptor (beta chain) was recorded in a study of identical twins. This clonotype was picked up many times. TCRdb reprocessed the 5' RACE reads with MiXCR, giving one entry per CDR3 protein. The repertoire holds about 700,000 distinct CDR3 sequences, with under 9% as singletons. Germline values: CDR1 DFQATT, CDR2 SNEGSKA (reference sequence). CDR3 length equals 14 residues. The trim removed 1 base at V and 6 bases at J, leaving 9 bases unmatched. The same data also contributed to another study, on yellow fever vaccine responses in identical twins.

The rearrangement uses TRBV20-1 and TRBJ2-7; 7 bases agree with TRBD2. The source material was PBMCs. This receptor was taken from a woman under 30 in good health. As DNA, the CDR3 is TGCAGTGCTAGAGTAGGTGGACTAGAGGTCGAGCAGTACTTC. Protein sequence: CSARVGGLEVEQYF.